What follows is one T cell receptor beta chain and its context. The antigen is unknown. Compared with germline, one end of the junction differs, possibly owing to a read error. The data derive from a study of T cells in tumors after PD-1 blockade. On the study more broadly: A subset received ongoing vismodegib 150 mg daily alongside anti-PD-1 therapy. Notes on the study in general: Peripheral recruitment is suggested, as some novel exhausted tumor clones were in pre-treatment blood.

The germline V gene has CDR1 SQVTM and CDR2 ANQGSEA. The CDR3 loop spans 14 amino acids. Using immunoSEQ multiplex PCR, the repertoire was profiled, and TCRdb retains in-frame clones only, with some absent. The data hold around 21,000 clones, with over 70% observed a single time. Template: tumor biopsy or peripheral blood genomic DNA, about 550-6,500 ng per sample. This specimen consisted of PBMCs, obtained after anti-PD-1 therapy. The sequence was collected from a human donor with advanced basal cell or squamous cell carcinoma (not recorded which). J is TRBJ1-1 and V is TRBV29-1; D might be TRBD1 (5 bases). CDR3 residues: CSVESKAGNSEAFF. The CDR3 bases are TGCAGCGTTGAAAGTAAGGCAGGGAACTCTGAAGCTTTCTTT.